These 25 T cell receptor beta chains share one sample of origin, sequenced in a study of molecular identifiers for immune sequencing clone quantification. In TCRdb, the PCR reads were re-called with MiXCR into one record per CDR3 protein. The sample contains more than 550,000 distinct CDR3 sequences, roughly 27% of which appear only once. The specimen was naive CD8+ T cells from blood, with Jurkat cell RNA spiked in. Subset noted: FACS-sorted CD8+CD4-CCR7+CD45RA+ naive T cells. All receptors derive from a human donor in good health. Some libraries in this study had Jurkat cell RNA spiked in.

This clonotype has at least ten counts. The chain joins TRBV3-1 to TRBJ1-1; maybe TRBD1 (5 bases). This CDR3 has 15 residues. V was pared by 0 bases and J by 2 bases, with 10 bases between. Germline V gene sequence: CDR1 LGHDT, CDR2 YNNKEL (reference sequence). The CDR3: CASSQDLGVNTEAFF. The DNA for the CDR3 is TGTGCCAGCAGCCAAGATCTGGGGGTTAACACTGAAGCTTTCTTT. Using reference TRBV3-1 and TRBJ1-1 for the parts outside the CDR3, the full variable domain is DTAVSQTPKYLVTQMGNDKSIKCEQNLGHDTMYWYKQDSKKFLKIMFSYNNKELIINETVPNRFSPKSPDKAHLNLHINSLELGDSAVYFCASSQDLGVNTEAFFGQGTRLTVV.

Concerning this clonotype: This clone may be a read error of a much larger clone one base away. The V call is TRBV4-1, the J call TRBJ2-1; a weak D match, TRBD2 (6 bases). In germline, CDR1 is MGHRA, CDR2 YSYEKL. The CDR3 spans 13 residues. The DNA for the CDR3 is TGCGCCGGCAGTCGTGGGGGGTTGAATGAGCAGTTCTTC. This gives the protein CAGSRGGLNEQFF.

This clonotype was detected many times. The rearrangement links TRBV5-1 to TRBJ2-7; D gene ambiguous. The CDR3 extends over 14 amino acids. Germline assignment: CDR1 SGHRS and CDR2 YFSETQ. V lost 0 bases and J lost 2, with 9 bases in between. Here the CDR3 reads CASSLEGSPYEQYF. DNA for the CDR3: TGCGCCAGCAGCTTGGAGGGAAGCCCCTACGAGCAGTACTTC. Looking up the rest from reference TRBV5-1 and TRBJ2-7 gives the full variable domain: KAGVTQTPRYLIKTRGQQVTLSCSPISGHRSVSWYQQTPGQGLQFLFEYFSETQRNKGNFPGRFSGRQFSNSRSEMNVSTLELGDSALYLCASSLEGSPYEQYFGPGTRLTVT.

The chain joins TRBV9 to TRBJ2-2, with D possibly TRBD1 on 5 matching bases. Trimming cost V 4 bases and J 7 bases, with 17 bases left between them. CDR3 length: 15 amino acids. Germline V gives CDR1 SGDLS, CDR2 YYNGEE. The DNA of the CDR3 is TGTGCCAGCAGCTCCCTAAGTCAGGGAAGCGGGGAGCTGTTTTTT. It encodes CASSSLSQGSGELFF.

This clonotype came up a few times. The genes are TRBV19 and TRBJ2-1; perhaps TRBD2 as D (5 bases). Germline lookup yields CDR1 LNHDA and CDR2 SQIVND (reference sequence). The V end was cut by 7 bases, the J end by 7 bases, with 11 bases between. The CDR3 totals 12 residues. DNA of the CDR3: TGTGCCAGTAAAGTGGGCGGGAATGAGCAGTTCTTC. As protein: CASKVGGNEQFF.

On this clonotype: At one end the junction does not follow the germline gene, possibly because of a read error. The chain uses TRBV4-3 and TRBJ2-1, with D maybe TRBD2 (6 bases). This CDR3 has 16 residues. Per germline, CDR1 LGHNA and CDR2 YSLEER. CDR3 sequence: CASSQDLAYTDNEQLF. The CDR3 DNA sequence: TGCGCCAGCAGCCAAGATCTAGCGTATACGGACAATGAGCAGCTCTTC.

V gene TRBV20-1 combines with J gene TRBJ2-1; 13 bases align to TRBD2. Germline CDR1 DFQATT, CDR2 SNEGSKA (reference sequence). This CDR3 contains 16 residues. Trimming took 0 bases from V and 7 from J; bases not matched to a gene: 6. The CDR3 DNA follows: TGCAGTGCTAGAGATCCGACTAGCGGGGGGTTGAATGAGCAGTTCTTC. It is translated as CSARDPTSGGLNEQFF.

The chain is built from TRBV13 and TRBJ2-7; TRBD2 matches at 10 bases. Trimming cost V 4 bases and J 5 bases; bases outside gene matches: 11. Germline-derived CDR1 and CDR2 are PRHDT and FYEKMQ (reference sequence). The CDR3 contains 16 residues. The CDR3 protein is CASSSGLALRPNEQYF. In DNA, the CDR3 is TGTGCCAGCAGCTCGGGACTAGCGCTACGCCCAAACGAGCAGTACTTC.

As for this clonotype: This could be a read error, since a much larger clone is one nucleotide away. The V gene is TRBV7-3, the J gene TRBJ2-3, with a possible D match to TRBD1 (6 bases). V was shortened by 6 bases and J by 4 bases, with 23 bases between the two germline ends. Germline values: CDR1 SGHTA, CDR2 FQGTGA. There are 17 residues in the CDR3. CDR3 sequence (DNA): TGTGCCAGCAGTTTTCCAGGGGAAGGGGAATCCCCAGATACGCAGTATTTT. This translates into CASSFPGEGESPDTQYF.

A word on this clonotype: This could be a read error, since a much larger clone is one nucleotide away. The gene calls are TRBV29-1 and TRBJ2-2; unclear D gene. There are 12 residues in the CDR3. Germline values: CDR1 SQVTM, CDR2 ANQGSEA. This chain's CDR3 is CCVDLNTGELFF. CDR3 bases: TGCTGCGTTGACTTGAACACCGGGGAGCTGTTTTTT.

J is TRBJ1-1 and V is TRBV21-1; TRBD1 reflects the table's D call only, with no check against the DNA. TRBV21-1 is assigned pseudogene status. The CDR3 spans 17 residues. Here the CDR3 reads CASSKGGTDEMNTEAFF. The CDR3 nucleotides read TGTGCCAGCAGCAAAGGGGGGACAGATGAGATGAACACTGAAGCTTTCTTT.

The genes are TRBV2 and TRBJ2-3; 8 bases fit TRBD1. Germline V lookup: CDR1 SNHLY, CDR2 FYNNEI. V was pared by 5 bases and J by 3 bases, with 7 bases of the junction left unmatched. This CDR3 is built from 15 residues. The CDR3 nucleotides read TGTGCCAGCAGTCCCCAGGGGGCGCGAACAGATACGCAGTATTTT. This translates into CASSPQGARTDTQYF.

This clonotype was detected many times. This sequence joins TRBV4-3 and TRBJ1-4; D unclear. V dropped 2 bases and J dropped 15 bases, with 16 bases sitting between them. CDR3 length: 13 residues. Germline V gene data show CDR1 as LGHNA and CDR2 as YSLEER. CDR3 sequence: CASSQSVLERLFF. The CDR3 DNA reads as TGCGCCAGCAGCCAATCTGTACTGGAGCGGTTGTTTTTT.

This chain uses TRBV27 with TRBJ2-7, with 7 bases lining up with TRBD1. The V gene end was trimmed by 4 bases and the J gene end by 4 bases; junction bases not matched to a gene: 7. Germline assignment: CDR1 MNHEY and CDR2 SMNVEV (reference sequence). The CDR3 contains 14 residues. In DNA, the CDR3 is TGTGCCAGCAGTTCGACGCTCAGGGGGTACGAGCAGTACTTC. Protein product: CASSSTLRGYEQYF.

V is TRBV5-8 and J is TRBJ1-1; D is unclear. V was trimmed by 4 bases and J by 7 bases, leaving 17 bases between them. The CDR3 is made up of 14 amino acids. CDR1 and CDR2 (germline): SGHTS, YDEGEE. The CDR3 DNA reads TGTGCCAGCAGCGGAAACCCCGGACGGCTTGAAGCTTTCTTT. Protein sequence: CASSGNPGRLEAFF.

Many counts were recorded for this clonotype. This rearrangement joins TRBV10-3 to TRBJ2-3; 12 bases map to TRBD2. Germline V gene data show CDR1 as ENHRY and CDR2 as SYGVKD. V lost 4 bases, J lost 2 bases, and 10 bases stayed unmatched. The CDR3 extends over 18 amino acids. The CDR3 protein is CAISVSTSGSEDTDTQYF. The CDR3 DNA follows: TGTGCCATCAGTGTCTCGACTAGCGGGAGCGAGGACACAGATACGCAGTATTTT.

This clonotype was counted only a few times. This chain joins TRBV4-1 and TRBJ2-1, with 14 bases matching TRBD2. Germline CDR1 reads MGHRA; CDR2 reads YSYEKL. V shed 2 bases and J 8 bases; nucleotides not matched to a gene: 8. The CDR3 runs 17 residues. Here the CDR3 DNA reads TGCGCCAGCAGCCAACCCCCGACTAGCGGGGGGGCCGATGAGCAGTTCTTC. Protein product: CASSQPPTSGGADEQFF.

This clonotype occurred a few times. The chain uses TRBV5-4 and TRBJ1-2, with D unresolved. The CDR3 sequence is 14 residues long. In germline, CDR1 is SGHNT, CDR2 YYREEE (reference sequence). Trimming removed 0 bases at V and 7 bases at J, with 13 bases between. CDR3 sequence reads: CASSLDPDTFGYTF. Written as DNA, the CDR3 is TGTGCCAGCAGCTTGGACCCAGATACCTTTGGCTACACCTTC.

This clonotype occurred many times. The V gene is TRBV14, the J gene TRBJ2-1; weak D call: TRBD2 (6 bases). Germline V gene data show CDR1 as SGHDN and CDR2 as FVKESK. The CDR3 is 14 amino acids. Trimming cost V 3 bases and J 13 bases, with 19 bases left between them. Written as DNA, the CDR3 is TGTGCCAGCAGCCAGATCACGGACTACGGGCCCCAGTTCTTC. Translating gives CASSQITDYGPQFF.

The table lists this clonotype with many counts. This chain uses TRBV27 with TRBJ2-7; 8 bases map to TRBD1. This CDR3 is 15 amino acids long. V lost 0 bases and J lost 7; bases outside the gene matches: 8. CDR1 and CDR2 (germline): MNHEY, SMNVEV (reference sequence). The CDR3 DNA follows: TGTGCCAGCAGTTTATCGGGACAGGCTCCGTTGGAGCAGTACTTC. Translated: CASSLSGQAPLEQYF.

Remarks on this clonotype: With a much larger clone just one base away, this may be a read error. The rearrangement joins TRBV4-2 to TRBJ2-3; the D call may be TRBD1 or TRBD2 (5 bases each). This CDR3 is built from 15 residues. V was pared by 2 bases and J by 3 bases, with 12 bases between. Germline CDR1 is LGHNA and CDR2 is YNFKEQ. The CDR3 DNA reads TGTGCCAGCAGCCAAATAGGGGACGGTACAGATACGCAGTATTTT. It encodes CASSQIGDGTDTQYF.

This chain uses TRBV4-1 with TRBJ2-3; 7 positions match TRBD1. Germline-derived CDR1 and CDR2 are MGHRA and YSYEKL. V dropped 0 bases and J dropped 2; count of bases not matched to a gene: 11. The CDR3 spans 18 residues. The CDR3 nucleotides are TGCGCCAGCAGCCAAGAGGGTACAGGGACAGACCTCACAGATACGCAGTATTTT. Protein sequence: CASSQEGTGTDLTDTQYF.

The chain has TRBV7-2 and TRBJ2-3; D possibly corresponds to TRBD2 (6 bases). The CDR3 runs 17 residues. V was clipped by 0 bases and J by 3 bases, with 16 bases between them. Germline CDR1 and CDR2: SGHTA and FQGNSA. CDR3 sequence reads: CASSLAAFGGKTDTQYF. The CDR3, as DNA: TGTGCCAGCAGCTTAGCGGCTTTCGGCGGGAAGACAGATACGCAGTATTTT.

This chain connects TRBV30 to TRBJ2-1; the match to TRBD1 covers 10 bases. CDR3 length: 17 residues. V gave up 2 bases and J gave up 2 bases; unmatched junction bases: 9. Germline V CDR1 and CDR2: GTSNPN, SVGIG (reference sequence). CDR3 nucleotides: TGTGCCTGGAGTTCCACGCCCGACAGGGGGCCCTACAATGAGCAGTTCTTC. Translation gives CAWSSTPDRGPYNEQFF.

This sequence joins TRBV6-5 and TRBJ2-7; D gene uncertain. CDR1 and CDR2 from the germline V gene are MNHEY and SVGAGI. This CDR3 region has 16 residues. The V and J ends lost 6 bases and 3 bases respectively, with 21 bases between them. CDR3 protein: CASRTTDLGFGYEQYF. CDR3 bases: TGTGCCAGCAGGACGACCGACTTAGGGTTCGGCTACGAGCAGTACTTC.